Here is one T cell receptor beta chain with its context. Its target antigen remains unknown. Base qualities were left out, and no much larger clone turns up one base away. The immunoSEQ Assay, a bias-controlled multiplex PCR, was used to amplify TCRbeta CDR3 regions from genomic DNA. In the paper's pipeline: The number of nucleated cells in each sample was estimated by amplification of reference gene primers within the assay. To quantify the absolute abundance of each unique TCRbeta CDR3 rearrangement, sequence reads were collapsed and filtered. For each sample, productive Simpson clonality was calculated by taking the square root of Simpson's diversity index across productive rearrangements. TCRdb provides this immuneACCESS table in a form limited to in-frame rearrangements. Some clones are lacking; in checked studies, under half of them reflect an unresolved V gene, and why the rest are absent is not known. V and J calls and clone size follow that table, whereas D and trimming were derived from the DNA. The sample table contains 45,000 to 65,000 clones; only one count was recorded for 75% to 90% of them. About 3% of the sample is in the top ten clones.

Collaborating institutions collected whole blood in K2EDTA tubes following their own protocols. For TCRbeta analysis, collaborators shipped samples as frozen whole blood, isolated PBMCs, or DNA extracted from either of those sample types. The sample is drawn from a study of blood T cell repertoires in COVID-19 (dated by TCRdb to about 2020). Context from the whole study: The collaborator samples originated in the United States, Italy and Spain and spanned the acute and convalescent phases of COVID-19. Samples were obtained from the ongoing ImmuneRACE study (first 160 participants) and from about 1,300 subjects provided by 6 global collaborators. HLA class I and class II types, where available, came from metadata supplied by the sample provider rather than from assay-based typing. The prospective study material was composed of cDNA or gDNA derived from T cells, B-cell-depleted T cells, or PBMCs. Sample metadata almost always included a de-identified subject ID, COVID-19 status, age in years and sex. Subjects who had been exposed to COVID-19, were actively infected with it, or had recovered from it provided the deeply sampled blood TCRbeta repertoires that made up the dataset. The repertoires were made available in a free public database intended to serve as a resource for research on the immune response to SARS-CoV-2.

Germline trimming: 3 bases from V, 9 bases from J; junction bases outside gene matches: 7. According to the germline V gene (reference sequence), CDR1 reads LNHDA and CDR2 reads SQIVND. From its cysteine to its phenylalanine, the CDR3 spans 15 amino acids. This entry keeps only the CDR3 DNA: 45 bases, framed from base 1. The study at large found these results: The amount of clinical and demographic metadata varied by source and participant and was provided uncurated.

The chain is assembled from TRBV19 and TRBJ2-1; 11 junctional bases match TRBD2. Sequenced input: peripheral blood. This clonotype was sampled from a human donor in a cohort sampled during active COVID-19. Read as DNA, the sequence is TGTGCCAGTAGTATCCTAGCGGGGGGTTTTGGTGAGCAGTTCTTC. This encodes CASSILAGGFGEQFF.